This T cell receptor beta chain was observed in a study of cytomegalovirus exposure and HLA in healthy donors. A multiplex PCR was run with 60 Vbeta primers and 13 Jbeta primers. The table came from immunoSEQ multiplex PCR; TCRdb's copy has only in-frame clones and leaves some out. The sample records roughly 190,000 clones, about 83% being singletons. In regard to this clone: The antigen remains unidentified.

The V and J ends lost 6 bases and 4 bases respectively, with 12 bases between them. Per the germline V gene, CDR1 is MDHEN and CDR2 is SYDVKM. The CDR3 spans 13 residues. Study-level points and caveats: Some V segments, TRBV6-2 and TRBV6-3 among them, were indistinguishable and were therefore excluded. Later analysis associated a missense DCLRE1C variant with TCR beta V- and J-gene trimming.

At collection, donors were nominally healthy, but unrecorded immune exposures were probable. The sample comprised PBMCs. The TCR originated in a female donor in good health and CMV-seronegative. This chain uses TRBV28 with TRBJ2-5; D is unclear. The CDR3 DNA reads TGTGCCAGCAGCGTCGTGTCCCGAGAGACCCAGTACTTC. This codes for CASSVVSRETQYF.